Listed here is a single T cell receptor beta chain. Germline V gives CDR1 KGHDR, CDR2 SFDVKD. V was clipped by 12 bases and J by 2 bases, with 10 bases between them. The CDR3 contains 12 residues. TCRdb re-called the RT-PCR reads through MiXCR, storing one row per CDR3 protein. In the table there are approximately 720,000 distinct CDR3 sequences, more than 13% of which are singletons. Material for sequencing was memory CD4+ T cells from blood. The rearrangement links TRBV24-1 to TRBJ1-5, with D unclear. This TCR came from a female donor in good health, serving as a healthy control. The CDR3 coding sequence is TGTGCCGCTGGCGATGGCAATCAGCCCCAGCATTTT. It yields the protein CAAGDGNQPQHF.